This T cell receptor (beta chain) was profiled in a study of beta chain features in type 1 diabetes. General observations from the study: Among all four CD4+ subsets, Type 1 diabetes patients had TCRB CDR3s that were moderately but significantly shorter. Whether TCRB rearrangement is influenced by HLA type was left unresolved in this analysis.

CDR1 and CDR2 (germline): MDHEN, SYDVKM. The V end was cut by 7 bases, the J end by 0 bases, with 7 bases between. The length of the CDR3 is 13 residues. About this clone: The antigen is unknown.

The whole isolated RNA underwent reverse transcription, so sequencing captured expressed TCRB transcripts. The repertoire was sequenced with immunoSEQ multiplex PCR; TCRdb's copy has only in-frame clones and lacks some. The sample has about 160,000 clones; over 6% are singletons. The chain has TRBV28 and TRBJ1-3, with D possibly matching TRBD1 (5 bases). Sequenced: central memory CD4+ T cells from blood. The TCR comes from a man younger than 35 with type 1 diabetes. CDR3: CASTGFSGNTIYF. The CDR3 bases are TGTGCCAGCACAGGGTTCTCTGGAAACACCATATATTTT.